A single TCR beta chain is shown here with its context. The sample originates from a study of blood T cell dynamics during melanoma immunotherapy. For the study at large: Standard first-line treatment here was pembrolizumab or nivolumab plus ipilimumab in metastatic melanoma.

Time point meaning: pre-treatment baseline. Measured with immunoSEQ multiplex PCR; TCRdb has only the in-frame clones, and not every one. The repertoire consists of more than 9,000 clones, with 86% occurring once and the leading ten covering about 10%. This CDR3 region has 17 residues. The V and J ends lost 2 bases and 0 bases, in that order; junction bases with no gene match: 3. The V gene's germline CDR1 is SGDLS and CDR2 YYNGEE. This TCR came from a human donor with melanoma. V gene TRBV9 combines with J gene TRBJ2-3; 13 positions match TRBD2. The material was blood, obtained from a patient treated with checkpoint blockade. The CDR3 sequence is CASSVTSGGTSTDTQYF. CDR3 coding DNA: TGTGCCAGCAGCGTGACTAGCGGGGGGACTAGCACAGATACGCAGTATTTT.